This T cell receptor (beta chain) was recorded in a study of T cells after yellow fever vaccination. Template-switching 5'RACE yielded the TCR cDNA; a universal primer site and UMIs were added in the process. Using its own MiXCR run on the 5' RACE reads, TCRdb lists one record per CDR3 protein. The sample carries just under 600,000 distinct CDR3 sequences, 13% recorded once. In this sample, this clonotype turned up a few times. The antigen is unknown. Study findings and constraints: Some clonotypes, a small share, were shared between CD4 and CD8 compartments.

This material consisted of PBMCs, taken on the day of the yellow fever booster vaccination. This receptor was taken from a man in his thirties or forties who received the YFV17D yellow fever vaccine.

The CDR3 is CASSLTGSGYSYTF. The CDR3 DNA is TGTGCCAGCAGTTTAACCGGATCGGGGTACAGCTACACCTTC. This chain uses TRBV27 with TRBJ1-2; D gene unclear. CDR1 is MNHEY and CDR2 is SMNVEV in the germline V gene (reference sequence). CDR3 length: 14 residues. Trimming stripped 2 bases from V and 9 bases from J, with 16 bases between.